This T cell receptor beta chain stems from a study of T cell repertoires in cytomegalovirus infection. Germline assignment: CDR1 DFQATT and CDR2 SNEGSKA (reference sequence). This CDR3 spans 15 amino acids. V lost 4 bases to trimming and J lost 4 bases; unmatched junction nucleotides: 6. Concerning this clonotype: The antigen is undetermined.

TCRdb called the reads again in MiXCR, with one record for every CDR3 protein. The sample includes roughly 180,000 distinct CDR3 sequences, 28% of them seen just once. Notes on the study in general: HLA-C-restricted, CMV-specific TCR beta clonotypes were dominant ex vivo. Identification of carriers of CMV plus the relevant HLA was achieved through cumulative public TCR beta family frequency.

The sequencing sample was made of PBMCs. The sequence derives from a human donor in good health (CMV status not recorded). Some clones in this sample may be carry-over from other donors' samples. The chain couples TRBV20-1 to TRBJ2-5; 13 bases agree with TRBD2. CDR3: CSAIPRTSGGETQYF. Written as DNA, the CDR3 is TGCAGTGCTATTCCCAGGACTAGCGGGGGAGAGACCCAGTACTTC.